This is a list of T cell receptor beta chains from one sample in a study of T-cell reconstitution after alpha-beta-depleted transplantation in children. TCRdb reanalysed the PCR reads using MiXCR and keeps one entry per CDR3 protein. The sample has around 490,000 distinct CDR3 sequences; over 9.5% are singletons. Material: PBMCs, mostly from graft donor cells, obtained 180 days after TCRalphabeta/CD19-depleted stem cell transplant. The receptors come from a female patient aged 2 to 10 who had a stem cell transplant for aplastic anemia, so the T cells may come from the graft donor. Each CDR3 is given with its conserved first and last residue. Fields, in order: J gene, D gene, V gene, clone size, CDR3 protein, CDR3 DNA. D genes are given only for firm matches. Only part of the rows carry a size: once, few, many, or a class if the clone is expanded.

J gene: TRBJ2-3; D gene: NA; V gene: TRBV29-1; clone size: NA; CDR3 protein: CSVRRASSDTQYF; CDR3 DNA: TGCAGCGTTCGGCGGGCCAGCTCAGATACGCAGTATTTT
J gene: TRBJ2-3; D gene: NA; V gene: TRBV9; clone size: many; CDR3 protein: CASSVGTDTQYF; CDR3 DNA: TGTGCCAGCAGCGTAGGAACAGATACGCAGTATTTT
J gene: TRBJ1-3; D gene: TRBD1; V gene: TRBV20-1; clone size: NA; CDR3 protein: CSALPVDRANTIYF; CDR3 DNA: TGCAGTGCTCTACCCGTTGACAGGGCTAACACCATATATTTT
J gene: TRBJ2-1; D gene: TRBD2; V gene: TRBV15; clone size: NA; CDR3 protein: CATSRARLAEVNEQFF; CDR3 DNA: TGTGCCACCAGCAGAGCAAGACTAGCGGAGGTAAATGAGCAGTTCTTC
J gene: TRBJ2-5; D gene: NA; V gene: TRBV20-1; clone size: many; CDR3 protein: CSARQETQYF; CDR3 DNA: TGCAGTGCTAGGCAAGAGACCCAGTACTTC
J gene: TRBJ2-2; D gene: TRBD1; V gene: TRBV7-9; clone size: NA; CDR3 protein: CASILTGKSTGELFF; CDR3 DNA: TGTGCCAGCATCCTGACAGGGAAGAGCACCGGGGAGCTGTTTTTT
J gene: TRBJ1-2; D gene: NA; V gene: TRBV12-3/TRBV12-4; clone size: few; CDR3 protein: CASSWGEGGYTF; CDR3 DNA: TGTGCCAGCAGTTGGGGGGAGGGAGGCTACACCTTC
J gene: TRBJ2-3; D gene: NA; V gene: TRBV20-1; clone size: few; CDR3 protein: CSARDPKRLDTQYF; CDR3 DNA: TGCAGTGCTAGAGATCCTAAACGCCTAGATACGCAGTATTTT
J gene: TRBJ2-1; D gene: NA; V gene: TRBV5-5; clone size: few; CDR3 protein: CASSLASLYNEQFF; CDR3 DNA: TGTGCCAGCAGCTTGGCTAGTCTCTACAATGAGCAGTTCTTC
J gene: TRBJ1-1; D gene: NA; V gene: TRBV4-3; clone size: NA; CDR3 protein: CASSQREGNTEAFF; CDR3 DNA: TGCGCCAGCAGCCAGAGAGAGGGGAACACTGAAGCTTTCTTT
J gene: TRBJ2-2; D gene: NA; V gene: TRBV6-1; clone size: NA; CDR3 protein: CASSELGELFF; CDR3 DNA: TGTGCCAGCAGTGAATTGGGGGAGCTGTTTTTT
J gene: TRBJ2-1; D gene: TRBD1; V gene: TRBV5-1; clone size: NA; CDR3 protein: CASCRQGGVNEQFF; CDR3 DNA: TGCGCCAGCTGTAGACAGGGCGGAGTCAATGAGCAGTTCTTC
J gene: TRBJ2-1; D gene: TRBD2; V gene: TRBV6-2/TRBV6-3; clone size: NA; CDR3 protein: CASTLGGAGVNEQFF; CDR3 DNA: TGTGCCAGCACCCTAGGGGGAGCGGGAGTCAATGAGCAGTTCTTC
J gene: TRBJ2-7; D gene: TRBD1; V gene: TRBV27; clone size: few; CDR3 protein: CASSLQGAYEQYF; CDR3 DNA: TGTGCCAGCAGTTTGCAGGGGGCCTACGAGCAGTACTTC
J gene: TRBJ2-1; D gene: TRBD2; V gene: TRBV28; clone size: NA; CDR3 protein: CASSFYPRGLAGGGNEQFF; CDR3 DNA: TGTGCCAGCAGTTTCTACCCCCGGGGACTAGCGGGAGGAGGGAATGAGCAGTTCTTC
J gene: TRBJ2-1; D gene: NA; V gene: TRBV12-3/TRBV12-4; clone size: NA; CDR3 protein: CASSLPQGFTYNEQFF; CDR3 DNA: TGTGCCAGCAGTCTACCCCAGGGGTTCACCTACAATGAGCAGTTCTTC
J gene: TRBJ2-7; D gene: NA; V gene: TRBV29-1; clone size: few; CDR3 protein: CSVATSRSSYEQYF; CDR3 DNA: TGCAGCGTGGCGACTTCCAGGAGCTCCTACGAGCAGTACTTC
J gene: TRBJ2-1; D gene: NA; V gene: TRBV5-5; clone size: few; CDR3 protein: CASSGHPEGPEQFF; CDR3 DNA: TGTGCCAGCAGCGGTCATCCGGAGGGCCCTGAGCAGTTCTTC
J gene: TRBJ2-2; D gene: NA; V gene: TRBV19; clone size: few; CDR3 protein: CASSTQGGPTGELFF; CDR3 DNA: TGTGCCAGTAGTACACAGGGAGGGCCCACCGGGGAGCTGTTTTTT
J gene: TRBJ2-5; D gene: TRBD2; V gene: TRBV9; clone size: NA; CDR3 protein: CASSVDWGLKETQYF; CDR3 DNA: TGTGCCAGCAGCGTAGATTGGGGACTAAAAGAGACCCAGTACTTC
J gene: TRBJ1-1; D gene: NA; V gene: TRBV10-3; clone size: NA; CDR3 protein: CATGPPAGEAFF; CDR3 DNA: TGTGCCACCGGCCCCCCGGCAGGCGAAGCTTTCTTT
J gene: TRBJ2-6; D gene: TRBD1; V gene: TRBV7-2; clone size: NA; CDR3 protein: CASSLPGQGALGANVLTF; CDR3 DNA: TGTGCCAGCAGCTTACCGGGACAGGGGGCTCTTGGGGCCAACGTCCTGACTTTC
J gene: TRBJ2-3; D gene: NA; V gene: TRBV6-5; clone size: NA; CDR3 protein: CASSYSVGPSTDTQYF; CDR3 DNA: TGTGCCAGCAGTTACTCAGTGGGGCCGAGCACAGATACGCAGTATTTT
J gene: TRBJ1-1; D gene: NA; V gene: TRBV15; clone size: few; CDR3 protein: CATSRIGEAFF; CDR3 DNA: TGTGCCACCAGCAGGATAGGGGAAGCTTTCTTT
J gene: TRBJ2-1; D gene: TRBD2; V gene: TRBV7-8; clone size: few; CDR3 protein: CASSLLPGLAGGPHEQFF; CDR3 DNA: TGTGCCAGCAGCTTACTTCCGGGACTAGCGGGAGGGCCTCATGAGCAGTTCTTC
J gene: TRBJ1-2; D gene: NA; V gene: TRBV11-2; clone size: NA; CDR3 protein: CASSLDMRVANYGYTF; CDR3 DNA: TGTGCCAGCAGCTTAGATATGCGGGTAGCTAACTATGGCTACACCTTC
J gene: TRBJ2-5; D gene: TRBD2; V gene: TRBV12-5; clone size: NA; CDR3 protein: CASGLLLAGVGHQETQYF; CDR3 DNA: TGTGCTAGTGGTTTGTTGCTAGCGGGAGTCGGCCACCAAGAGACCCAGTACTTC
J gene: TRBJ1-2; D gene: NA; V gene: TRBV5-6; clone size: NA; CDR3 protein: CASSLVAVNYGYTF; CDR3 DNA: TGTGCCAGCAGCTTGGTGGCGGTGAACTATGGCTACACCTTC
J gene: TRBJ1-5; D gene: NA; V gene: TRBV28; clone size: NA; CDR3 protein: CASSLRGVGNQPQHF; CDR3 DNA: TGTGCCAGCAGTTTAAGGGGAGTAGGCAATCAGCCCCAGCATTTT
J gene: TRBJ2-3; D gene: NA; V gene: TRBV24-1; clone size: few; CDR3 protein: CATSDAGSTDTQYF; CDR3 DNA: TGTGCCACCAGTGACGCAGGGAGCACAGATACGCAGTATTTT
J gene: TRBJ2-1; D gene: TRBD2; V gene: TRBV12-3/TRBV12-4; clone size: NA; CDR3 protein: CASRIGTSGENEQFF; CDR3 DNA: TGTGCCAGCAGAATCGGGACTAGCGGGGAGAATGAGCAGTTCTTC
J gene: TRBJ1-2; D gene: NA; V gene: TRBV20-1; clone size: many; CDR3 protein: CSASPLGGANYGYTF; CDR3 DNA: TGCAGTGCTAGCCCCTTGGGGGGAGCTAACTATGGCTACACCTTC
J gene: TRBJ1-3; D gene: TRBD1; V gene: TRBV7-8; clone size: few; CDR3 protein: CASSLEGQGGNTIYF; CDR3 DNA: TGTGCCAGCAGCCTAGAGGGACAGGGTGGAAACACCATATATTTT
J gene: TRBJ2-6; D gene: NA; V gene: TRBV6-2/TRBV6-3; clone size: NA; CDR3 protein: CASTVYPGASGANVLTF; CDR3 DNA: TGTGCCAGCACCGTATACCCAGGGGCATCCGGGGCCAACGTCCTGACTTTC
J gene: TRBJ2-1; D gene: TRBD2; V gene: TRBV5-6; clone size: many; CDR3 protein: CASSWLLAGGGSYNEQFF; CDR3 DNA: TGTGCCAGCAGCTGGCTACTAGCGGGAGGCGGCTCCTACAATGAGCAGTTCTTC
J gene: TRBJ2-5; D gene: NA; V gene: TRBV7-2; clone size: few; CDR3 protein: CASSLTSPETQYF; CDR3 DNA: TGTGCCAGCAGCCTGACTAGTCCCGAGACCCAGTACTTC
J gene: TRBJ1-6; D gene: NA; V gene: TRBV18; clone size: NA; CDR3 protein: CASSPNGRGRVVGISPLHF; CDR3 DNA: TGTGCCAGCTCACCGAACGGGAGAGGAAGAGTTGTGGGGATTTCACCCCTCCACTTT
J gene: TRBJ1-2; D gene: TRBD1; V gene: TRBV7-9; clone size: NA; CDR3 protein: CASSSRDSFSYGYTF; CDR3 DNA: TGTGCCAGCAGCTCCCGGGACAGCTTTTCCTATGGCTACACCTTC
J gene: TRBJ2-1; D gene: NA; V gene: TRBV5-1; clone size: few; CDR3 protein: CASSLEGTHNEQFF; CDR3 DNA: TGCGCCAGCAGCTTGGAGGGGACACACAATGAGCAGTTCTTC
J gene: TRBJ2-1; D gene: NA; V gene: TRBV3-1; clone size: few; CDR3 protein: CASSRRRSSYNEQFF; CDR3 DNA: TGTGCCAGCAGCCGCAGACGGAGCTCCTACAATGAGCAGTTCTTC
J gene: TRBJ1-2; D gene: NA; V gene: TRBV21-1; clone size: many; CDR3 protein: CASSKSGGNGYTF; CDR3 DNA: TGTGCCAGCAGCAAATCAGGGGGGAATGGCTACACCTTC
J gene: TRBJ2-7; D gene: NA; V gene: TRBV29-1; clone size: NA; CDR3 protein: CSILDQKDPYEQYF; CDR3 DNA: TGCAGCATTTTAGACCAAAAGGATCCCTACGAGCAGTACTTC
J gene: TRBJ1-1; D gene: TRBD1; V gene: TRBV6-1; clone size: few; CDR3 protein: CASNRQGRTEAFF; CDR3 DNA: TGTGCCAGCAATAGACAGGGGCGCACTGAAGCTTTCTTT
J gene: TRBJ1-5; D gene: TRBD1; V gene: TRBV10-2; clone size: NA; CDR3 protein: CASSEGQGRIQPQHF; CDR3 DNA: TGCGCCAGCAGTGAGGGACAGGGGCGGATTCAGCCCCAGCATTTT
J gene: TRBJ2-5; D gene: NA; V gene: TRBV13; clone size: few; CDR3 protein: CASSLEASFDQETQYF; CDR3 DNA: TGTGCCAGCAGCTTAGAGGCTAGCTTCGACCAAGAGACCCAGTACTTC
J gene: TRBJ2-1; D gene: NA; V gene: TRBV4-2; clone size: NA; CDR3 protein: CASSPQGGTFNEQFF; CDR3 DNA: TGTGCCAGCAGCCCCCAGGGGGGGACCTTCAATGAGCAGTTCTTC
J gene: TRBJ2-1; D gene: TRBD1; V gene: TRBV6-2/TRBV6-3; clone size: few; CDR3 protein: CASSPGQLPLNEQFF; CDR3 DNA: TGTGCCAGCAGCCCGGGACAGCTCCCCTTAAATGAGCAGTTCTTC
J gene: TRBJ1-1; D gene: NA; V gene: TRBV7-3; clone size: few; CDR3 protein: CASSPLGGYTEAFF; CDR3 DNA: TGTGCCAGCAGCCCTTTAGGGGGTTACACTGAAGCTTTCTTT
J gene: TRBJ1-2; D gene: NA; V gene: TRBV2; clone size: NA; CDR3 protein: CASRENNYGYTF; CDR3 DNA: TGTGCCAGCAGGGAAAATAACTATGGCTACACCTTC
J gene: TRBJ2-1; D gene: NA; V gene: TRBV30; clone size: few; CDR3 protein: CAWLGVGGGGSYNEQFF; CDR3 DNA: TGTGCCTGGCTCGGCGTTGGGGGCGGGGGCTCCTACAATGAGCAGTTCTTC
J gene: TRBJ2-7; D gene: TRBD1; V gene: TRBV7-2; clone size: NA; CDR3 protein: CASSLATGTGSYEQYF; CDR3 DNA: TGTGCCAGCAGCTTAGCGACCGGGACAGGGTCCTACGAGCAGTACTTC
J gene: TRBJ2-3; D gene: NA; V gene: TRBV7-2; clone size: few; CDR3 protein: CASSVGLETDTQYF; CDR3 DNA: TGTGCCAGCAGCGTTGGACTGGAGACAGATACGCAGTATTTT
J gene: TRBJ2-7; D gene: NA; V gene: TRBV20-1; clone size: many; CDR3 protein: CSARVAWDYEQYF; CDR3 DNA: TGCAGTGCTAGAGTCGCATGGGACTACGAGCAGTACTTC